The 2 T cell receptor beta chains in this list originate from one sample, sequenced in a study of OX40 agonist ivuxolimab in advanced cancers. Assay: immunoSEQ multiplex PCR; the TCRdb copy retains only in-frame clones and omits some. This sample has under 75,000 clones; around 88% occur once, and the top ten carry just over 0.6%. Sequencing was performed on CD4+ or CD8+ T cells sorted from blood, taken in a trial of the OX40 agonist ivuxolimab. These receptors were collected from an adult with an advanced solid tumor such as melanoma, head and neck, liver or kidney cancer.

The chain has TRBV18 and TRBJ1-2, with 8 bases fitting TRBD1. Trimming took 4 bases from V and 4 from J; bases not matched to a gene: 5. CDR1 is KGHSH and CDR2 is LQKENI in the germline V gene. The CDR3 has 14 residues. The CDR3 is CASSLSQGGYGYTF. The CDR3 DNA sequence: TGTGCCAGCTCACTTTCACAGGGGGGCTATGGCTACACCTTC.

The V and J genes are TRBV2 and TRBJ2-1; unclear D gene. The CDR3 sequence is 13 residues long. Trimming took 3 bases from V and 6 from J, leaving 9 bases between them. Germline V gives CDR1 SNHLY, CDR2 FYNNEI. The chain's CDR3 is CASSDHRTNEQFF. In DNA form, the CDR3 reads TGTGCCAGCAGTGACCACCGGACCAATGAGCAGTTCTTC.